This T cell receptor beta chain was retrieved from a study of blood T cells in healthy people across ages. Study conclusions and caveats: Estimated diversity that came from one million T cells was considered an underestimate.

Sample-barcoded 5' priming and a J-beta primer mix drove a second PCR of roughly 7 to 11 cycles. The authors tagged each cDNA molecule using a template-switch adaptor with 12 random nucleotides. One entry per CDR3 protein results from TCRdb running MiXCR on the 5' RACE reads. The top ten hold over 35% of the sample, which has hundreds of thousands of distinct CDR3 sequences, around three fifths seen once. Note on this clonotype: Its matching antigen is unknown.

Sequencing was carried out using blood. This sequence originates from a man in his sixties in good health.

The CDR3 DNA follows: TGTGCCAGCAGCCAAGAATGGACGGCGAGCACAGATACGCAGTATTTT. It encodes CASSQEWTASTDTQYF. The chain links TRBV4-2 to TRBJ2-3; D gene ambiguous. Germline CDR1 reads LGHNA; CDR2 reads YNFKEQ. The CDR3 runs to 16 residues. V was cut by 0 bases and J by 0 bases, with 10 bases left in between.